The text below deals with one TCR beta chain. No antigen is known for it. The same CDR3 also results from other DNA sequences found in this sample. From CD4+ cells came CD45RA+ naive and CD45RA-negative memory subsets. Clones were read by immunoSEQ multiplex PCR, and TCRdb kept only the in-frame ones, dropping some. The profile covers approximately 940,000 clones, with 76% appearing a single time and over 1.3% taken by the ten largest. This sample is part of a study of shared clonotypes between healthy human individuals. Study observations and caveats: Shared clonotypes: approximately 4.5% naive CD4, about 3.5% naive CD8, under 2.5% memory CD4, approximately 0.4% memory CD8. When compared with the clonotypes that were shared by all four sorted-subset donors, the non-shared clonotypes turned out to have lower generation probabilities.

V gave up 3 bases and J gave up 0 bases, with 6 bases separating them. The CDR3 totals 13 residues. Germline-derived CDR1 and CDR2 are MNHNS and SASEGT. Sequences were obtained from memory CD4+ T cells sorted from blood. Sample subset: CD45RA-negative fraction. The receptor's source is a man younger than 35 in good health. V gene TRBV6-1 combines with J gene TRBJ2-7; D gene unclear. The CDR3 loop is CASSEAASYEQYF. The CDR3 DNA follows: TGTGCCAGCAGTGAGGCAGCCTCCTACGAGCAGTACTTC.